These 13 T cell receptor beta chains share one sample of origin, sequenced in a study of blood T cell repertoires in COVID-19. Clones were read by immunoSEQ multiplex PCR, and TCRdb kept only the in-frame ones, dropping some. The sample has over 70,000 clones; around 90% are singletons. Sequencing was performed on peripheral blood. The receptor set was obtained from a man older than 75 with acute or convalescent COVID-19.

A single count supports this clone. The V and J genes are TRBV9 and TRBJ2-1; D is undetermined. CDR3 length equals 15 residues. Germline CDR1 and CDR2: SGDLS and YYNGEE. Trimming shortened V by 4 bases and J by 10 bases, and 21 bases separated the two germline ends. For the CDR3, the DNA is TGTGCCAGCAGCTCGTGGTTAGCCGGGTCGGTGGAGCAGTTCTTC. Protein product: CASSSWLAGSVEQFF.

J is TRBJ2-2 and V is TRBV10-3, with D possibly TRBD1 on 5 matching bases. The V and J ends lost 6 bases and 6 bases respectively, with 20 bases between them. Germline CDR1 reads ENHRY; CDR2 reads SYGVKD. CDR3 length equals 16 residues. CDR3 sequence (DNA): TGTGCCATCAGCGAGATGGACATAGCCCAACCCGGGGAGCTGTTTTTT. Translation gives CAISEMDIAQPGELFF.

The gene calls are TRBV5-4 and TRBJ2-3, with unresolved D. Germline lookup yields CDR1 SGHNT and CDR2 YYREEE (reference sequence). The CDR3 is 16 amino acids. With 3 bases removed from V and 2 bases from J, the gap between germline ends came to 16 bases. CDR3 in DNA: TGTGCCAGCAGCTCCACCCAATGGCAGATCACAGATACGCAGTATTTT. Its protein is CASSSTQWQITDTQYF.

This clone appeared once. CDR3 DNA: TGCGCCAGCAGTGAGTCGGGGGACAGCTATAGCAATCAGCCCCAGCATTTT. Protein product: CASSESGDSYSNQPQHF. This sequence joins TRBV10-2 and TRBJ1-5; 7 nucleotides align to TRBD1. Germline V gene data show CDR1 as WSHSY and CDR2 as SAAADI. CDR3 length: 17 residues. The ends lost 0 bases at V and 0 bases at J; junction bases unmatched: 5.

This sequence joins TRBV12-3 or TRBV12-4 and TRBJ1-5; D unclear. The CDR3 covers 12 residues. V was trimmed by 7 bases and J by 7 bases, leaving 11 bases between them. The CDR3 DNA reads TGTGCCAGCACCCACGGGAGGCAGCCCCAGCATTTT. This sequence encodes CASTHGRQPQHF.

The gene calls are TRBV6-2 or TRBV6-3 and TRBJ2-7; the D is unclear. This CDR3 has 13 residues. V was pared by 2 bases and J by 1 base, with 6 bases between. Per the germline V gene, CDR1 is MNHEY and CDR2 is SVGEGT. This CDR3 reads CASSYELSYEQYF. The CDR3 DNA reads TGTGCCAGCAGTTACGAGCTTTCCTACGAGCAGTACTTC.

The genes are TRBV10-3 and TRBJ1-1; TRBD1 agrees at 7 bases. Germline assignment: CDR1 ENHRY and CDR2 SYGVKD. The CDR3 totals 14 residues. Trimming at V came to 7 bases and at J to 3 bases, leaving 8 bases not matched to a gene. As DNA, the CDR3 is TGTGCCATCACCCAGGGGGGCAGGGACACTGAAGCTTTCTTT. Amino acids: CAITQGGRDTEAFF.

CDR3 loop: CAISGGDYEQYF. The CDR3 DNA follows: TGTGCCATCTCAGGGGGTGACTACGAGCAGTACTTC. The V and J genes are TRBV10-3 and TRBJ2-7, with TRBD1 matching over 7 bases. Germline V gene lookup returns CDR1 ENHRY and CDR2 SYGVKD. The trim removed 8 bases at V and 3 bases at J, leaving 4 bases unmatched. This CDR3 region has 12 residues.

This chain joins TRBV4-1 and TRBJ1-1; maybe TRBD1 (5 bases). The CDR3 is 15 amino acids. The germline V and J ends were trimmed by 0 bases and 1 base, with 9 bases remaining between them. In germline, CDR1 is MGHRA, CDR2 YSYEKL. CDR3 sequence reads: CASSQDRGQNTEAFF. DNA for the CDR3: TGCGCCAGCAGCCAAGATCGAGGACAGAACACTGAAGCTTTCTTT.

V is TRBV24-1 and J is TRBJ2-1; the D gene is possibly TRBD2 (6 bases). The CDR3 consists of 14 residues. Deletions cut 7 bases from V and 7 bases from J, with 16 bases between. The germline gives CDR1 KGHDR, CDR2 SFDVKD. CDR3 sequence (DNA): TGTGCCACCAGCGATGTCCGGGGGACGAATGAGCAGTTCTTC. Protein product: CATSDVRGTNEQFF.

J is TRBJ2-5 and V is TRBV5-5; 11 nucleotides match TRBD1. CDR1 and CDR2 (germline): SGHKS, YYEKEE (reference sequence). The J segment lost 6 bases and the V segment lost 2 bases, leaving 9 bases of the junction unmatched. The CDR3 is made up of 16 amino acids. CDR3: CASSFFGTGGRQTQYF. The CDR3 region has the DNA TGTGCCAGCAGCTTCTTTGGGACAGGGGGGAGACAGACCCAGTACTTC.

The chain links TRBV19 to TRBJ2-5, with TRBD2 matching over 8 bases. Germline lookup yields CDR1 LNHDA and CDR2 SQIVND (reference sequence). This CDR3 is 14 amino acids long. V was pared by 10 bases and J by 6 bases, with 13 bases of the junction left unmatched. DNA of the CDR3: TGTGCCACGTCCGGGGGGGGGCCCGGGCAGACCCAGTACTTC. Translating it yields CATSGGGPGQTQYF.

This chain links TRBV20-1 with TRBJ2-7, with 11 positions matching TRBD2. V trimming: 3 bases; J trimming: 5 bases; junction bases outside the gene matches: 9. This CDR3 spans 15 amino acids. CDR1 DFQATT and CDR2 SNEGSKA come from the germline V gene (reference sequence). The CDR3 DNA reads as TGCAGTGCTAGTAAAGGACTAGCGGGTACCGACGAGCAGTACTTC. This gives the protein CSASKGLAGTDEQYF.